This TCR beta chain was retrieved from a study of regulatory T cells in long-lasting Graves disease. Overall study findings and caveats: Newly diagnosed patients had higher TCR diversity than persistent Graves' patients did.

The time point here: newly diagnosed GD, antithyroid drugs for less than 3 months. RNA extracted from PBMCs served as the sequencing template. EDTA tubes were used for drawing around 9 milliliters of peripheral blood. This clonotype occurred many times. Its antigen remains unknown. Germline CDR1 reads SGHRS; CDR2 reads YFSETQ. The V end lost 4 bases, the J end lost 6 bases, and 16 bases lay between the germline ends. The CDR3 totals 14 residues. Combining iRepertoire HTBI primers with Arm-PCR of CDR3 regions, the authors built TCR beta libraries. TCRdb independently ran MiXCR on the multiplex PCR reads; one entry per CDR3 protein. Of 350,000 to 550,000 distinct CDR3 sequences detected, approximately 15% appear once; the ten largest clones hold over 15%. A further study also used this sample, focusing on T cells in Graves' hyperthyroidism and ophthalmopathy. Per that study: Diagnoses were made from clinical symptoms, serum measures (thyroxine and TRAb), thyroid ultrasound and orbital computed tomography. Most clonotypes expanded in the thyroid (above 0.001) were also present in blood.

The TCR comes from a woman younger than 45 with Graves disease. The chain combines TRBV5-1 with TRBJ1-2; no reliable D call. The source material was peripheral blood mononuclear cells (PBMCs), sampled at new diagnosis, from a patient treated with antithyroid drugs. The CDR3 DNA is TGCGCCAGCAGCCCTGACCCTCAAAGGGATGGCTACACCTTC. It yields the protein CASSPDPQRDGYTF.